The clone carrying this T cell receptor beta chain has only a few counts. Trimming removed 5 bases from V and 4 bases from J, with 18 bases in between. In germline, CDR1 is SGHRS, CDR2 YFSETQ. The CDR3 totals 15 residues. This sample was included in a study of T-cell memory formation after mild COVID-19. In TCRdb, the 5' RACE reads were re-called with MiXCR into one record per CDR3 protein. The table lists roughly 340,000 distinct CDR3 sequences, about 20% of them singletons. Sequencing was carried out using PBMCs or a T cell subset sorted from them (not recorded which). The receptor was derived from a man between 18 and 35 years old who had mild COVID-19 (a few samples of this study predate the infection). Cell type and time point are not known. The chain is built from TRBV5-1 and TRBJ1-1; D is perhaps TRBD1 (5 bases). The CDR3 nucleotides are TGCGCCAGCAGTCTCCTGTCGGGGGTGGCCACTGAAGCTTTCTTT. It encodes CASSLLSGVATEAFF.